This section outlines one TCR beta chain sequence together with its context. This sample stems from a study of blood T cell repertoires in COVID-19. Study-wide context: From T cells, B-cell-depleted T cells, or PBMCs came the material, which was cDNA or gDNA.

Per the original data handling: Estimates of nucleated cell counts were drawn from the amplification of reference gene primers. This table comes from immunoSEQ multiplex PCR, and its TCRdb copy is limited to in-frame clones, with some not included. For V, J and clone size, that table is used; D and trimming come from the DNA. The sample holds 200,000 to 250,000 clones, roughly four fifths seen once. The V gene lost 2 bases and the J gene lost 1 base, with 14 bases spanning the gap. In germline, CDR1 is LGHNA, CDR2 YSLEER. The CDR3 extends over 16 amino acids. Sequenced: peripheral blood. J is TRBJ1-2 and V is TRBV4-3, with D unresolved. This receptor was taken from a woman aged 45-59 years with acute or convalescent COVID-19. For the CDR3, the DNA is TGCGCCAGCAGCCAAAGTTTGGAGGTCCGTAACTATGGCTACACCTTC. Translating it yields CASSQSLEVRNYGYTF.